This T cell receptor (beta chain) was documented in a study of T cell repertoires in cytomegalovirus infection. On the study more broadly: Recently described HLA-C-restricted plus well-studied HLA-B-restricted CMV epitopes were used.

Notes on the study in general: CMV-specific TCR beta clonotypes restricted by HLA-C were the ones dominating the ex vivo response. Carriage of CMV together with the relevant HLA was identifiable through cumulative public TCR beta family frequency.

The CDR3 is made up of 17 amino acids. J gave up 3 bases and V 3 bases, and 7 bases lay outside the gene matches. Germline CDR1 reads MGHRA; CDR2 reads YSYEKL. TCRdb re-called the reads through MiXCR, storing one row per CDR3 protein. The table shows 650,000 to 900,000 distinct CDR3 sequences, with about 29% occurring only once. In its sample, this clonotype was seen many times. Antigen specificity is unknown. The chain employs TRBV4-1 and TRBJ2-5; 13 bases agree with TRBD2. The sequence came from a human donor in good health (CMV status not recorded). Some clones in this sample may be carry-over from other donors' samples. The sample was cultured CD8+ T cells from PBMCs, taken from culture after CMV antigen stimulation. The CDR3 region is CASSQTLLAGGKETQYF. The CDR3 DNA is TGCGCCAGCAGCCAGACCCTACTAGCGGGGGGGAAAGAGACCCAGTACTTC.